These T cell receptor beta chains were read from a single sample in a study of blood T cells in healthy people across ages. One entry per CDR3 protein results from TCRdb running MiXCR on the 5' RACE reads. The sample includes about 500,000 distinct CDR3 sequences, 24% of them seen just once. The data were also submitted as part of a second study, on T cells of mothers and their children.

The sequencing input was blood. These receptors were collected from a boy younger than 18 in good health. Both conserved end residues are part of each CDR3. The D gene is left open where the match is weak. The size field is filled for only some rows; it gives once, few, many or a size class.

v_call	d_call	clone_size	j_call	cdr3_nt	cdr3_aa
TRBV4-3	-	-	TRBJ2-2	TGCGCCAGCAGCCAAGGCGGCACAACGAACACCGGGGAGCTGTTTTTT	CASSQGGTTNTGELFF
TRBV5-1	TRBD2	many	TRBJ2-1	TGCGCCAGCAGCCTGACTAGCGGGGGGACCTACAATGAGCAGTTCTTC	CASSLTSGGTYNEQFF
TRBV20-1	TRBD1	-	TRBJ2-5	TGCAGTGCTAGAGACCCGGACAGGAGTGAAGAGACCCAGTACTTC	CSARDPDRSEETQYF
TRBV7-2	TRBD2	few	TRBJ2-5	TGTGCCAGCAGCCACCTATTTTATAGCGGGGTGGACCAAGAGACCCAGTACTTC	CASSHLFYSGVDQETQYF
TRBV12-3/TRBV12-4	-	-	TRBJ1-3	TGTGCCAGCAGGCCTTTCCGGGACTTGGGCTCTGGAAACACCATATATTTT	CASRPFRDLGSGNTIYF
TRBV20-1	-	-	TRBJ2-7	TGCAGTGCTAGGGGGAGTGGCTACGAGCAGTACTTC	CSARGSGYEQYF
TRBV7-2	TRBD1	few	TRBJ2-5	TGTGCCAGCAGATATAGGTGGGACAGGGGACAAGAGACCCAGTACTTC	CASRYRWDRGQETQYF
TRBV27	-	-	TRBJ2-1	TGTGCCAGCAGTTCCCCTTATGCACTCTACAATGAGCAGTTCTTC	CASSSPYALYNEQFF
TRBV12-3/TRBV12-4	TRBD2	few	TRBJ2-5	TGTGCCAGCAGTCTAATTAGCGGGAGTGGAGAGACCCAGTACTTC	CASSLISGSGETQYF
TRBV3-1	-	-	TRBJ2-7	TGTGCCAGCAGCCAGGGATTCCAGGGCGGATACGAGCAGTACTTC	CASSQGFQGGYEQYF
TRBV12-3/TRBV12-4	-	-	TRBJ2-6	TGTGCCAGCGTGGAGACTCCCTCTGGGGCCAACGTCCTGACTTTC	CASVETPSGANVLTF
TRBV18	-	-	TRBJ1-1	TGTGCCAGCTCACAAGGACAGAAAAGGGTGAACACTGAAGCTTTCTTT	CASSQGQKRVNTEAFF
TRBV28	TRBD1	few	TRBJ1-2	TGTGCCAGCAGTTTATGCTGTCGTGGGGACAGGCCGGACTATGGCTACACCTTC	CASSLCCRGDRPDYGYTF
TRBV7-9	TRBD2	once	TRBJ2-1	TGTGCCAGCAGCTTACAGACTAGCGGACTCAATGAGCAGTTCTTC	CASSLQTSGLNEQFF
TRBV7-7	-	many	TRBJ2-1	TGTGCTAGCAGTACCGACAAGTTCAATGAGCAGTTCTTC	CASSTDKFNEQFF
TRBV12-3/TRBV12-4	-	few	TRBJ2-5	TGTGCCAGCAGTTTAGTGGGGCTGGGGGAGACCCAGTACTTC	CASSLVGLGETQYF
TRBV29-1	-	once	TRBJ1-4	TGCGGCGTTGCCCAGGACTCGATTCAGGGGGAAAAACTGTTTTTT	CGVAQDSIQGEKLFF